This passage covers 20 T cell receptor beta chains from one sample sequenced in a study of PD-L1 blockade in urothelial cancer. The table came from immunoSEQ multiplex PCR; TCRdb's copy has only in-frame clones and leaves some out. The repertoire holds 85,000 to 95,000 clones, with around 87% as singletons. This sample's time point: pretreatment peripheral blood. Sequencing was performed on PBMCs, taken around atezolizumab (anti-PD-L1) treatment. The receptors here all came from a man in his 60s with urothelial cancer.

The gene calls are TRBV6-1 and TRBJ2-1; D perhaps matches TRBD1 (7 bases). The CDR3 consists of 15 residues. V was pared by 7 bases and J by 2 bases, with 15 bases between. The germline gives CDR1 MNHNS, CDR2 SASEGT. CDR3 in DNA: TGTGCCAGCACCAGCGGGCAGGGGGCCTACAATGAGCAGTTCTTC. Protein product: CASTSGQGAYNEQFF.

The chain employs TRBV7-3 and TRBJ1-3; possibly TRBD1 for D (5 bases). Germline V gene data show CDR1 as SGHTA and CDR2 as FQGTGA. V shed 5 bases and J shed 4 bases, with 15 bases lying between them. CDR3 length: 15 residues. The CDR3 DNA reads TGTGCCAGCAGCCAAGTCCCAGGGCGCGGAAACACCATATATTTT. This gives the protein CASSQVPGRGNTIYF.

The J gene is TRBJ2-4, the V gene TRBV7-2; 7 bases fit TRBD2. The CDR3 is 15 residues long. The germline V gene encodes CDR1 SGHTA and CDR2 FQGNSA. J gave up 7 bases and V 3 bases, and 9 bases lay outside the gene matches. The CDR3: CASSFWAGAENIQYF. The CDR3 bases are TGTGCCAGCAGCTTTTGGGCGGGAGCGGAGAACATTCAGTACTTC.

V and J are TRBV5-1 and TRBJ2-6; a weak D match, TRBD1 (5 bases). Looked up from germline, CDR1 is SGHRS and CDR2 is YFSETQ. The CDR3 loop spans 18 amino acids. V shed 3 bases and J shed 1 base, with 17 bases lying between them. Here the CDR3 reads CASSSKKTTGSGANVLTF. The CDR3 DNA follows: TGCGCCAGCAGCTCAAAGAAAACTACAGGATCTGGGGCCAACGTCCTGACTTTC.

The chain joins TRBV6-5 to TRBJ2-3; D may be TRBD1 (6 bases). The CDR3 covers 14 residues. Per the germline V gene, CDR1 is MNHEY and CDR2 is SVGAGI. V lost 6 bases, J lost 0 bases, and 10 bases lay in between. CDR3 DNA: TGTGCCAGCAGGACAGGAGCTAGCACAGATACGCAGTATTTT. Encoded protein: CASRTGASTDTQYF.

This clone was observed once. The chain carries TRBV6-5 and TRBJ1-3; TRBD1 agrees at 7 bases. CDR1 MNHEY and CDR2 SVGAGI come from the germline V gene. The J segment lost 2 bases and the V segment lost 8 bases, leaving 6 bases of the junction unmatched. CDR3 length: 14 residues. Here the CDR3 DNA reads TGTGCCAGCCGCTCCGACAGGGCTGGAAACACCATATATTTT. Translated, it gives CASRSDRAGNTIYF.

This clone was counted only a few times. The junction does not match germline at one end; this may be a read error. The V gene is TRBV2, the J gene TRBJ1-3; the match to TRBD1 covers 7 bases. This CDR3 has 15 amino acids. Germline V gene sequence: CDR1 SNHLY, CDR2 FYNNEI. The CDR3 protein is CASSGGTGAGNTIYF. CDR3 nucleotide sequence: TGTGCCAGCAGTGGAGGAACAGGGGCTGGCAACACCATATATTTT.

The CDR3 protein is CASSLPRVTRETQYF. The CDR3 region has the DNA TGTGCCAGCAGTCTTCCCAGGGTTACGAGGGAGACCCAGTACTTC. The chain carries TRBV2 and TRBJ2-5, with D tentatively TRBD1 (5 bases). Trimming took off 5 bases at V and 5 bases at J, with 18 bases between the two ends. CDR1 and CDR2 (germline): SNHLY, FYNNEI. CDR3 length equals 15 residues.

This clone was observed a single time. The CDR3 DNA is TGTGCCAGTAGTATCCGGGACAGGGGGCCAAATCAGCCCCAGCATTTT. Translation gives CASSIRDRGPNQPQHF. V usage is TRBV19 and J usage is TRBJ1-5; TRBD1 matches at 12 bases. CDR1 is LNHDA, CDR2 SQIVND, per germline (reference sequence). J lost 4 bases, V lost 3 bases, and 4 bases had no gene match. The CDR3 runs 16 residues.

This sequence joins TRBV6-1 and TRBJ2-5; 7 bases align to TRBD1. J was trimmed by 4 bases and V by 4 bases; bases with no gene match: 3. In germline, CDR1 is MNHNS, CDR2 SASEGT. This CDR3 has 13 residues. As DNA, the CDR3 is TGTGCCAGCAGTGGCGACAGGGTAGAGACCCAGTACTTC. Translating gives CASSGDRVETQYF.

The chain has TRBV4-1 and TRBJ2-5, with 7 nucleotides matching TRBD1. Germline CDR1 is MGHRA and CDR2 is YSYEKL. Unmatched junction bases numbered 9, after V lost 5 bases and J lost 3 bases. This CDR3 spans 15 amino acids. DNA for the CDR3: TGCGCCAGCAGCTTAATTGGACAGGCCAAAGAGACCCAGTACTTC. This codes for CASSLIGQAKETQYF.

The rearrangement uses TRBV6-5 and TRBJ1-5, with D perhaps TRBD1 (6 bases). Germline values: CDR1 MNHEY, CDR2 SVGAGI. The CDR3 spans 15 residues. The V end lost 6 bases, the J end lost 7 bases, and 19 bases lay between the germline ends. The CDR3 reads CASSLRGGLIQPQHF. For the CDR3, the DNA is TGTGCCAGCAGCCTGCGGGGGGGCCTTATACAGCCCCAGCATTTT.

The chain joins TRBV5-6 to TRBJ2-7; D remains ambiguous. Germline CDR1 reads SGHDT; CDR2 reads YYEEEE. This CDR3 is 11 amino acids long. Deletions cut 4 bases from V and 3 bases from J, with 5 bases between. The CDR3 region is CASSRFYEQYF. The CDR3 DNA follows: TGTGCCAGCAGCCGTTTCTACGAGCAGTACTTC.

The J gene is TRBJ1-2, the V gene TRBV28, with D maybe TRBD1 (6 bases). The V gene lost 8 bases and the J gene lost 6 bases, with 22 bases spanning the gap. This CDR3 is 15 amino acids long. The germline V gene has CDR1 MDHEN and CDR2 SYDVKM. CDR3 sequence reads: CASGQTSQGKDGYTF. Here the CDR3 DNA reads TGTGCCAGCGGTCAGACCTCACAGGGCAAAGATGGCTACACCTTC.

The chain is built from TRBV6-1 and TRBJ2-7, with 8 positions matching TRBD1. The CDR3 has 14 amino acids. J lost 5 bases, V lost 3 bases, and 6 bases had no gene match. Germline V lookup: CDR1 MNHNS, CDR2 SASEGT. This CDR3 is CASSDRDRTHEQYF. CDR3 DNA: TGTGCCAGCAGTGACCGGGACAGGACCCACGAGCAGTACTTC.

The chain joins TRBV7-3 to TRBJ2-3; D remains unclear. Germline CDR1 and CDR2: SGHTA and FQGTGA. V lost 3 bases and J lost 2, with 9 bases in between. This CDR3 spans 14 amino acids. CDR3 sequence reads: CASSFSGTTDTQYF. The CDR3 DNA follows: TGTGCCAGCAGCTTTTCAGGTACCACAGATACGCAGTATTTT.

The chain links TRBV5-4 to TRBJ2-2, with D possibly TRBD2 on 5 matching bases. Per the germline V gene, CDR1 is SGHNT and CDR2 is YYREEE (reference sequence). There are 15 residues in the CDR3. V lost 1 base, J lost 4 bases, and 11 bases lay in between. The CDR3 nucleotides are TGTGCCAGCAGCTTGTCTCAGGCGGGCACCGGGGAGCTGTTTTTT. This gives the protein CASSLSQAGTGELFF.

CDR3 amino acids: CASSRGRGEKLFF. The CDR3 region has the DNA TGTGCCAGCAGCAGGGGGCGAGGTGAAAAACTGTTTTTT. The chain uses TRBV27 and TRBJ1-4, with 8 bases that match TRBD1. The CDR3 runs to 13 residues. With V trimmed by 6 bases and J by 7 bases, 4 bases remained unmatched. CDR1 and CDR2 (germline): MNHEY, SMNVEV (reference sequence). The full variable domain, its missing parts supplied by reference TRBV27 and TRBJ1-4, is EAQVTQNPRYLITVTGKKLTVTCSQNMNHEYMSWYRQDPGLGLRQIYYSMNVEVTDKGDVPEGYKVSRKEKRNFPLILESPSPNQTSLYFCASSRGRGEKLFFGSGTQLSVL.

The rearrangement joins TRBV19 to TRBJ2-6; TRBD2 agrees at 15 bases. Germline lookup yields CDR1 LNHDA and CDR2 SQIVND (reference sequence). There are 21 residues in the CDR3. With V trimmed by 1 base and J by 0 bases, 7 bases remained unmatched. The CDR3 nucleotides read TGTGCCAGTAGTATAGCCTCCGGACTAGCGGGGGGGGTCTCTGGGGCCAACGTCCTGACTTTC. It specifies CASSIASGLAGGVSGANVLTF.

This clone was detected only once. V is TRBV2 and J is TRBJ2-5; the match to TRBD1 covers 7 bases. V shed 2 bases and J 4 bases; nucleotides not matched to a gene: 4. CDR1 and CDR2 (germline): SNHLY, FYNNEI. There are 14 residues in the CDR3. CDR3 in DNA: TGTGCCAGCAGTGAACCGGCAGGGGGAGAGACCCAGTACTTC. Translating gives CASSEPAGGETQYF. The full variable domain, completed using reference TRBV2 and TRBJ2-5, is EPEVTQTPSHQVTQMGQEVILRCVPISNHLYFYWYRQILGQKVEFLVSFYNNEISEKSEIFDDQFSVERPDGSNFTLKIRSTKLEDSAMYFCASSEPAGGETQYFGPGTRLLVL.